The next 3 T cell receptor beta chains were all read from a single sample in a study of blood T cell repertoires in COVID-19. The data were produced by immunoSEQ multiplex PCR, yet TCRdb's version contains in-frame clones alone and is incomplete. The table has 300,000 to 350,000 clones, about 92% seen once. Source material: peripheral blood. The receptors were sampled from a woman aged 55-69 years with COVID-19, enrolled during active disease.

V gene TRBV7-8 combines with J gene TRBJ1-2, with D perhaps matching TRBD1 (6 bases). The CDR3 extends over 15 amino acids. V lost 3 bases and J lost 4, with 15 bases in between. The germline V gene has CDR1 SGHVS and CDR2 FQNEAQ. CDR3: CASSFRQDTFYGYTF. CDR3 sequence (DNA): TGTGCCAGCAGCTTCCGACAGGACACCTTCTATGGCTACACCTTC.

The chain recombines TRBV6-6 with TRBJ1-2; 7 positions agree with TRBD1. The CDR3 consists of 13 residues. The germline V gene has CDR1 MNHNY and CDR2 SVGAGI (reference sequence). V lost 5 bases and J lost 6; bases outside the gene matches: 6. The CDR3 nucleotides are TGTGCCAGCAGTAAAACAGGGGAGGATGGCTACACCTTC. Translation gives CASSKTGEDGYTF.

This clone occurred many times. The gene calls are TRBV19 and TRBJ2-1, with 8 positions matching TRBD1. J lost 7 bases, V lost 4 bases, and 9 bases had no gene match. Germline V CDR1 and CDR2: LNHDA, SQIVND (reference sequence). CDR3 length: 15 residues. CDR3 protein: CASSTGTGTRNEQFF. The DNA for the CDR3 is TGTGCCAGTAGTACAGGGACAGGAACACGGAATGAGCAGTTCTTC.